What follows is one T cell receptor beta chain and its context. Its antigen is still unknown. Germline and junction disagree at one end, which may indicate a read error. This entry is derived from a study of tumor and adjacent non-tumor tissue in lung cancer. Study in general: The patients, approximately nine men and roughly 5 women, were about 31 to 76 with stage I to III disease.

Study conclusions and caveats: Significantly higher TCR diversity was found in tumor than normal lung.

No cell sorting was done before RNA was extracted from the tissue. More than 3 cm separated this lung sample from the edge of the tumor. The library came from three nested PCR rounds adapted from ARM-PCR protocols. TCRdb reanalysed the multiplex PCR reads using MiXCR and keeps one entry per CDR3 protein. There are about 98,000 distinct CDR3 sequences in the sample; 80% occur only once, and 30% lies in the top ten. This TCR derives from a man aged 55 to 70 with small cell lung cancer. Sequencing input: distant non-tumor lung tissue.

This CDR3 reads CAISGGQNNSSLHF. The CDR3 DNA sequence: TGTGCCATCAGTGGGGGACAAAATAATTCATCCCTCCACTTC. The V call is TRBV10-3, the J call TRBJ1-6, with D possibly being TRBD1 (6 bases). The CDR3 length is 14 residues. Germline V gives CDR1 ENHRY, CDR2 SYGVKD.